The text below deals with one T cell receptor (beta chain). Other DNA sequences in this specimen translate into the identical CDR3. Sequencing used immunoSEQ multiplex PCR; TCRdb keeps in-frame clones, though not all of them. The sample has about 270,000 clones, 86% seen once; the top ten hold around 14%. Followed over time, Seattle patients had been enrolled while infection was active. Germline values: CDR1 KGHSH, CDR2 LQKENI. CDR3 length equals 13 residues. V lost 2 bases, J lost 0 bases, and 4 bases lay in between. The data are from a study of blood T cell repertoires in COVID-19. Study background: Acute-phase and convalescent COVID-19 samples originated in the United States, Italy and Spain. In each case, the material was cDNA or gDNA derived from T cells, B-cell-depleted T cells, or PBMCs.

The TCR originated in a woman in her seventies with COVID-19, enrolled during active disease. The material sequenced was peripheral blood. The chain couples TRBV18 to TRBJ1-1, with D unresolved. The CDR3 loop reads CASSPSVNTEAFF. The CDR3 nucleotides read TGTGCCAGCTCACCAAGCGTGAACACTGAAGCTTTCTTT.